This paragraph reports one T cell receptor beta chain. As yet, its antigen is unknown. Using CD45RO/CCR7/CD25/CD127/CD95/CD27, CD4+ naive, central memory, regulatory and stem cell-like memory cells were sorted. This entry belongs to a study of beta chain features in type 1 diabetes. Germline lookup yields CDR1 SGHTA and CDR2 FQGNSA. This CDR3 has 17 amino acids. Trimming removed 4 bases from V and 1 base from J; junction bases left unmatched: 7. Of the isolated RNA, all was reverse transcribed, and so the sequenced material was expressed TCRB transcripts. Data came from immunoSEQ multiplex PCR; TCRdb stores just in-frame clones and leaves some out. The sample lists around 710,000 clones, approximately 13% occurring once. General study results and limits: Amplification by PCR could prefer shorter templates, with the same effect in patients and controls. Among type 1 diabetes patients, VDJ junctions had fewer insertions and more deletions. A moderate, significant TCRB CDR3 shortening appeared in type 1 diabetes across four CD4+ subsets. Unsettled here was the matter of whether HLA type influences TCRB rearrangement.

This sequence was found in a man aged 25 to 40 with type 1 diabetes. The chain recombines TRBV7-2 with TRBJ2-3, with 11 bases that match TRBD1. Sample: naive CD4+ T cells from blood. CDR3 sequence (DNA): TGTGCCAGCAGCTCCCCGGACAGGGGGCTGGGCACAGATACGCAGTATTTT. It is translated as CASSSPDRGLGTDTQYF.